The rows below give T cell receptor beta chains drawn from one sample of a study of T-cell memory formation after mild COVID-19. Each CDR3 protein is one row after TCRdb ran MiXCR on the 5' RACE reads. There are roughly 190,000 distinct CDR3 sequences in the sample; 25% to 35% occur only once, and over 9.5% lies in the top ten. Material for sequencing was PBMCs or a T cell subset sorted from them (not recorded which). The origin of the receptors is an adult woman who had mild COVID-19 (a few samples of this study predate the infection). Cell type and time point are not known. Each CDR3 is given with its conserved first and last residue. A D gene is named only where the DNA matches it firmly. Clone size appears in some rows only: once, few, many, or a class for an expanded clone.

cdr3_nt: TGCGCCAGTAAGCCTTCCGTCACCGGGGAGCTGTTTTTT
cdr3_aa: CASKPSVTGELFF
clone_size: NA
v_call: TRBV4-1
j_call: TRBJ2-2
d_call: NA

cdr3_nt: TGCAGTGCTAGAGATGCAGGGAAGTATAATTCACCCCTCCACTTT
cdr3_aa: CSARDAGKYNSPLHF
clone_size: few
v_call: TRBV20-1
j_call: TRBJ1-6
d_call: NA

cdr3_nt: TGTGCCAGCTCACCGGGACACCAGACCCAGTACTTC
cdr3_aa: CASSPGHQTQYF
clone_size: NA
v_call: TRBV18
j_call: TRBJ2-5
d_call: NA

cdr3_nt: TGTGCCAGCAGCCAAGCTGCAGATACGCAGTATTTT
cdr3_aa: CASSQAADTQYF
clone_size: few
v_call: TRBV14
j_call: TRBJ2-3
d_call: NA

cdr3_nt: TGTGCCAGCAGATTAAGGGGAATTCTTGGCACAGATACGCAGTATTTT
cdr3_aa: CASRLRGILGTDTQYF
clone_size: NA
v_call: TRBV11-2
j_call: TRBJ2-3
d_call: NA

cdr3_nt: TGTGCCAGCAGAAAGGGGCTAGATCCGGAGACCCAGTACTTC
cdr3_aa: CASRKGLDPETQYF
clone_size: NA
v_call: TRBV7-2
j_call: TRBJ2-5
d_call: NA

cdr3_nt: TGTGCCAGCTCACCGAGGGGCACAGATACGCAGTATTTT
cdr3_aa: CASSPRGTDTQYF
clone_size: many
v_call: TRBV18
j_call: TRBJ2-3
d_call: NA

cdr3_nt: TGCAGCGTTTTTACAGGGTCTAGCGCTGAAGCTTTCTTT
cdr3_aa: CSVFTGSSAEAFF
clone_size: NA
v_call: TRBV29-1
j_call: TRBJ1-1
d_call: NA

cdr3_nt: TGCAGTGCCAGGCTAGCGGGGGGGCAGGTTACGCAGTATTTT
cdr3_aa: CSARLAGGQVTQYF
clone_size: once
v_call: TRBV20-1
j_call: TRBJ2-3
d_call: TRBD2

cdr3_nt: TGTGCCAGCCGCCTGACCCGGACAGGCAATCAGCCCCAGCATTTT
cdr3_aa: CASRLTRTGNQPQHF
clone_size: few
v_call: TRBV2
j_call: TRBJ1-5
d_call: NA

cdr3_nt: TGTGCCACCAGTGATTTATGGACAGGGGAAGTAAGGTTT
cdr3_aa: CATSDLWTGEVRF
clone_size: NA
v_call: TRBV24-1
j_call: TRBJ1-1
d_call: TRBD1